This is a list of T cell receptor beta chains from one sample in a study of regulatory T cells in long-lasting Graves disease. TCRdb re-analysed the multiplex PCR reads in MiXCR, keeping a single row per CDR3 protein. The repertoire holds roughly 510,000 distinct CDR3 sequences, with approximately 16% as singletons. The same sample was also studied in work on T cells in Graves' hyperthyroidism and ophthalmopathy.

The sequenced sample was peripheral blood mononuclear cells (PBMCs), obtained at new diagnosis, from a patient treated with antithyroid drugs. Source of these receptors: a man between 18 and 29 years old with Graves disease. Both conserved end residues are part of each CDR3. The D gene is left open where the match is weak. Rows give clone size only sometimes, using once, few, many, or a class for an expanded clone.

TRBD1 . TRBJ1-5 TRBV19 TGTGCCAGTAGTAGCCGCGGGACAGGGGGGGGCATATATAGCAATCAGCCCCAGCATTTT CASSSRGTGGGIYSNQPQHF
. . TRBJ2-7 TRBV25-1 TGTGCCAGCAGTGGGAGGGGTAGGGGCGGCTACGAGCAGTACTTC CASSGRGRGGYEQYF
TRBD2 . TRBJ2-7 TRBV6-2/TRBV6-3 TGTGCCAGCAGTTACTTGGGACTAGCGAGACGAGCCTACGAGCAGTACTTC CASSYLGLARRAYEQYF
TRBD2 . TRBJ2-1 TRBV6-1 TGTGCCAGCAGTGAAGGTGCGGGAGTCAGAGTGTTCTTC CASSEGAGVRVFF
. . TRBJ1-2 TRBV7-9 TGTGCCAGCAGCTTAGCTGGGGGCGCAAGTAACTATGGCTACACCTTC CASSLAGGASNYGYTF
TRBD1 . TRBJ2-1 TRBV6-4 TGTGCCAGCAGTTACTCTCCGGGACAGGGTGATAATGAGCAGTTCTTC CASSYSPGQGDNEQFF
TRBD1 many TRBJ2-7 TRBV5-1 TGCGCCAGCAGCCCTCAGGGGGCGAACGAGCAGTACTTC CASSPQGANEQYF
TRBD2 few TRBJ2-7 TRBV2 TGTGCCAGCAGTGGGGGACTAGCGGAAACCTACGAGCAGTACTTC CASSGGLAETYEQYF
. . TRBJ1-1 TRBV6-2/TRBV6-3 TGTGACTCTGGAAGGGTCACTGAAGCTTTCTTT CDSGRVTEAFF
. many TRBJ2-7 TRBV3-1 TGTGCCAGCAGCCAAGATTGGGAGCAGTACTTC CASSQDWEQYF
TRBD1 . TRBJ2-2 TRBV5-1 TGCGCCAGCAGCTTGGACAGGGGGCGGTCCACCGGGGAGCTGTTTTTT CASSLDRGRSTGELFF
. many TRBJ1-1 TRBV27 TGTGCCAGCAGAACCACGGACACTGAAGCTTTCTTT CASRTTDTEAFF
. . TRBJ1-1 TRBV19 TGTGCCAGTAGAACTGGCGGGGTGAACACTGAAGCTTTCTTT CASRTGGVNTEAFF
TRBD2 few TRBJ2-7 TRBV20-1 TGCAGTGCTAGAGGATCTAGCGGGAGCCCCTACGAGCAGTACTTC CSARGSSGSPYEQYF
. few TRBJ2-4 TRBV13 TGTGCCAGCAGCTTAAGAGCCCCACCTACCAAAAACATTCAGTACTTC CASSLRAPPTKNIQYF
. . TRBJ2-3 TRBV12-3/TRBV12-4 TGTGCCAGCAGTAATACAGGGAGCACAGATACGCAGTATTTT CASSNTGSTDTQYF
. many TRBJ2-5 TRBV28 TGTGCCAGCAGTTCGCTTCGGCTAGGGAAGACCCAGTACTTC CASSSLRLGKTQYF
TRBD2 many TRBJ2-3 TRBV10-3 TGTGCCATCAGTGATACCGGGAGGTCGACAGATACGCAGTATTTT CAISDTGRSTDTQYF
. . TRBJ1-1 TRBV12-3/TRBV12-4 TGTGCCAGCGGACGGGCGGTTGAAGCTTTCTTT CASGRAVEAFF
. . TRBJ1-2 TRBV9 TGTGCCAGCAGCGTATCCGACTATGGCTACACCTTC CASSVSDYGYTF
. many TRBJ2-7 TRBV20-1 TGCAGTGCTAGACTCCTCGAAAGGGAGCAGTACTTC CSARLLEREQYF
. . TRBJ2-5 TRBV29-1 TGCAGCGTTGAAGAGTTAAGGGGTTGGGCAGGGCAGGTGACCCAGTACTTC CSVEELRGWAGQVTQYF
TRBD1 . TRBJ2-1 TRBV9 TGTGCCAGCAGCCGTATGGGACAGGACTACAATGAGCAGTTCTTC CASSRMGQDYNEQFF
TRBD1 . TRBJ1-4 TRBV3-1 TGTGCCAGCAGTCGGGACAGGGGAGCAACTAATGAAAAACTGTTTTTT CASSRDRGATNEKLFF
. . TRBJ2-3 TRBV20-1 TGCAGTGCTAGCCCAGGCGCAGGGGATACGCAGTATTTT CSASPGAGDTQYF
TRBD2 . TRBJ2-7 TRBV29-1 TGCAGCGTTGATTGGGGGAGGGGATCCGAGCAGTACTTC CSVDWGRGSEQYF
. . TRBJ2-7 TRBV20-1 TGCAGTGCCGGGGCGAATTTCTACGAGCAGTACTTC CSAGANFYEQYF
TRBD1 many TRBJ2-7 TRBV10-3 TGTGCCATCAGGGACAGGGTCAGCGGCGAGCAGTACTTC CAIRDRVSGEQYF
. many TRBJ2-7 TRBV28 TGTGCCAGCAGTGTTAGCGGATCCTACGAGCAGTACTTC CASSVSGSYEQYF
. few TRBJ1-1 TRBV27 TGTGCCAGCAGTTTCTCTGCGGTCCAGAACACTGAAGCTTTCTTT CASSFSAVQNTEAFF
. few TRBJ1-1 TRBV5-1 TGCGCCAGCAGCTTGGAGATCCCTGCGACCGATGAAGCTTTCTTT CASSLEIPATDEAFF
. many TRBJ2-7 TRBV28 TGTGCCAGCAAAGAAGGGGGGTTCTACGAGCAGTACTTC CASKEGGFYEQYF
. . TRBJ2-7 TRBV7-9 TGTGCCAGCAGCTTATCCTCCAGGTTCAACGAGCAGTACTTC CASSLSSRFNEQYF
TRBD1 many TRBJ1-5 TRBV2 TGTGCCAGCAGCGCCAGGGGGGCGAGCAATCAGCCCCAGCATTTT CASSARGASNQPQHF
. many TRBJ2-7 TRBV6-2/TRBV6-3 TGTGCCAGCAGTTATCCCCTAGAGGGGTCCTACGAGCAGTACTTC CASSYPLEGSYEQYF
. few TRBJ1-5 TRBV12-3/TRBV12-4 TGTGCCAGCAGTTCCCCAGCTACTGGGGTCGATCAGCCCCAGCATTTT CASSSPATGVDQPQHF
. many TRBJ2-3 TRBV7-9 TGTGCCAGCAGCCCTCAGCCCAGGAGAAGCACAGATACGCAGTATTTT CASSPQPRRSTDTQYF
. . TRBJ1-2 TRBV5-1 TGCGCCAGCAGCTTGCTCCCTGGGGATAACTATGGCTACACCTTC CASSLLPGDNYGYTF